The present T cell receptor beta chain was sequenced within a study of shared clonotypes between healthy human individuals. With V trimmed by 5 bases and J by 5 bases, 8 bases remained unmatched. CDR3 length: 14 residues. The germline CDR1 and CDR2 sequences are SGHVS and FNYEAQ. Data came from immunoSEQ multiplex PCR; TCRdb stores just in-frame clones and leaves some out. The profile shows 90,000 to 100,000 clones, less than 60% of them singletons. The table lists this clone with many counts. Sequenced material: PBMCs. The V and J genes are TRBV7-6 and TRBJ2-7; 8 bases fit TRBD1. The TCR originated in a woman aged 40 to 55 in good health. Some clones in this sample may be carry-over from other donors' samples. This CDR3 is CASSPSTGAHEQYF. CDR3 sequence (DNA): TGTGCCAGCAGCCCCTCGACAGGGGCCCACGAGCAGTACTTC.